This T cell receptor beta chain was obtained from a study of shared clonotypes between healthy human individuals. Findings and limits, study-wide: In general, naive subsets displayed greater estimated richness than memory subsets did.

The input for sorted-subset replicate PCRs was 200 ng DNA, 25,000 to 35,000 T cell genomes. Here immunoSEQ multiplex PCR was the method, and the copy in TCRdb shows in-frame clones only, minus some. The table includes about 990,000 clones, 75% to 85% detected once. The CDR3 length is 13 residues. Unmatched junction bases numbered 7, after V lost 8 bases and J lost 5 bases. Germline values: CDR1 MDHEN, CDR2 SYDVKM. Notes on this clone: Its antigen is currently unknown.

The sample taken for sequencing was memory CD4+ T cells from PBMCs. Subset described: CD45RA-negative fraction. The receptor comes from a man aged 18 to 29 in good health. Some clones in this sample may be carry-over from other donors' samples. The V gene is TRBV28, the J gene TRBJ2-5; 8 nucleotides match TRBD2. The CDR3 DNA sequence: TGTGCCAGCGGACGGGGGGGCAGGGAGACCCAGTACTTC. As protein: CASGRGGRETQYF.